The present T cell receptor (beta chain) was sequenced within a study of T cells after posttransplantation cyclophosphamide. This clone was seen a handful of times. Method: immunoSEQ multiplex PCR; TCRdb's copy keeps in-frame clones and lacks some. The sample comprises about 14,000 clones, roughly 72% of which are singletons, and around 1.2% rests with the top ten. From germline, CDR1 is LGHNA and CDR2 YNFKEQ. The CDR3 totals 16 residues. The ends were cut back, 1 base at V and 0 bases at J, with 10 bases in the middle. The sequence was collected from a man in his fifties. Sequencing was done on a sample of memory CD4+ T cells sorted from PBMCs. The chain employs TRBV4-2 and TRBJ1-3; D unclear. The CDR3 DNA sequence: TGTGCCAGCAGCCAAGGCCCGACTCTCTCTGGAAACACCATATATTTT. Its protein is CASSQGPTLSGNTIYF.